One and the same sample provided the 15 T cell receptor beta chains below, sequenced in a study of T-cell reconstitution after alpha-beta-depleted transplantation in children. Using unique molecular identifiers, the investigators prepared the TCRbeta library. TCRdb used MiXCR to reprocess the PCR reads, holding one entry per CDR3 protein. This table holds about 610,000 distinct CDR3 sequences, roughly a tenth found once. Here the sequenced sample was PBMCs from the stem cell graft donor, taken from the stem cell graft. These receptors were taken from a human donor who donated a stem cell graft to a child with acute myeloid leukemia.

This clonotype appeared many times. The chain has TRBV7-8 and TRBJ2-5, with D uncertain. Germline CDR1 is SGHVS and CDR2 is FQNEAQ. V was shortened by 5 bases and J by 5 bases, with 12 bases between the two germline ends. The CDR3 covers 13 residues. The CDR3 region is CASSLGLGETQYF. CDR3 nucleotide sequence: TGTGCCAGCAGCCTAGGCCTCGGGGAGACCCAGTACTTC.

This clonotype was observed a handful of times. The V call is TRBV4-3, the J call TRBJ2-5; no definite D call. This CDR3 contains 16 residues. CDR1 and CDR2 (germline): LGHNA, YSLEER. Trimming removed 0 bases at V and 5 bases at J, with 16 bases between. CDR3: CASSQDYAGGIETQYF. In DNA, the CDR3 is TGCGCCAGCAGCCAAGATTATGCCGGTGGGATCGAGACCCAGTACTTC.

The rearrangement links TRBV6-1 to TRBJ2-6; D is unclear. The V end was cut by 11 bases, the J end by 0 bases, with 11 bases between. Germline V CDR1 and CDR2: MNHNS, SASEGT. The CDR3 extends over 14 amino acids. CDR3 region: CAGLKPSGANVLTF. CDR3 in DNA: TGTGCCGGGCTAAAACCCTCTGGGGCCAACGTCCTGACTTTC.

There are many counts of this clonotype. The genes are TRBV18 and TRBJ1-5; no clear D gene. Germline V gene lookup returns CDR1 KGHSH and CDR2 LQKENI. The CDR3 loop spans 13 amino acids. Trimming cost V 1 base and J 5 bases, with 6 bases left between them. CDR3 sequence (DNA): TGTGCCAGCTCACCACAAGATGATCAGCCCCAGCATTTT. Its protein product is CASSPQDDQPQHF.

The CDR3 DNA reads as TGTGCCAGCAGTGATCAAGATGGACAGGCTAATCAGCCCCAGCATTTT. Encoded protein: CASSDQDGQANQPQHF. The gene calls are TRBV6-1 and TRBJ1-5; 7 bases agree with TRBD1. Per the germline V gene, CDR1 is MNHNS and CDR2 is SASEGT. The CDR3 totals 16 residues. The J segment lost 4 bases and the V segment lost 3 bases, leaving 9 bases of the junction unmatched.

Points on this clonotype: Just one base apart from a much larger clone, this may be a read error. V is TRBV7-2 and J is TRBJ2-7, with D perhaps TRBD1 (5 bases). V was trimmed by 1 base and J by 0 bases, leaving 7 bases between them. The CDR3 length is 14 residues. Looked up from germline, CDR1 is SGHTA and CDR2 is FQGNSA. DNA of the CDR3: TGTGCCAGCAGCTTAGAAGACAGCTCCTACGAGCAGTACTTC. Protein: CASSLEDSSYEQYF.

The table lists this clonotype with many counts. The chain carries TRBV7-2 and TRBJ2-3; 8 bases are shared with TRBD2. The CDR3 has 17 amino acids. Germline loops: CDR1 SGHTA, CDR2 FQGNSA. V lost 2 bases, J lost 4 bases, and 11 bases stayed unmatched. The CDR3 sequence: CASSLFAGGGSADTQYF. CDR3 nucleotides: TGTGCCAGCAGCTTATTCGCGGGGGGCGGGAGTGCAGATACGCAGTATTTT.

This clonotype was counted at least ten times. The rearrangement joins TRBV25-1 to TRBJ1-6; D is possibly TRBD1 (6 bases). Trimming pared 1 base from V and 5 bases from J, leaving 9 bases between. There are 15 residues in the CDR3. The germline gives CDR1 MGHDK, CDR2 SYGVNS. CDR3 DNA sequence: TGTGCCAGCAGTGAATGGGCAGGGGATAATTCACCCCTCCACTTT. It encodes CASSEWAGDNSPLHF.

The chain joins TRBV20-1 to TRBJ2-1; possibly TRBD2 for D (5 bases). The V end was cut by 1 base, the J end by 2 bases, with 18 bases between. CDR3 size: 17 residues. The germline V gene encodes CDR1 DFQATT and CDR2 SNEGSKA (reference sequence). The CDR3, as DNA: TGCAGTGCTAGAGCCAGAAACGAGCGGAGGACCTACAATGAGCAGTTCTTC. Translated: CSARARNERRTYNEQFF.

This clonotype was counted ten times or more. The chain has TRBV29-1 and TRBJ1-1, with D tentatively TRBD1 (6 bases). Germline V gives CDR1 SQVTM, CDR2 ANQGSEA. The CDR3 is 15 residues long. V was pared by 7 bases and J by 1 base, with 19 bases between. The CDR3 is CSGHPGGGGNTEAFF. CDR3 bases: TGCAGCGGCCACCCGGGGGGCGGGGGGAACACTGAAGCTTTCTTT.

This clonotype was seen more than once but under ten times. CDR3 nucleotides: TGCAGTGCTAGAGATCGAGTCAAGGGGCTGCGGACTGAAGCTTTCTTT. This gives the protein CSARDRVKGLRTEAFF. The chain carries TRBV20-1 and TRBJ1-1; tentatively, D is TRBD1 (5 bases). There are 16 residues in the CDR3. The V gene lost 0 bases and the J gene lost 5 bases, with 19 bases spanning the gap. Germline V CDR1 and CDR2: DFQATT, SNEGSKA (reference sequence).

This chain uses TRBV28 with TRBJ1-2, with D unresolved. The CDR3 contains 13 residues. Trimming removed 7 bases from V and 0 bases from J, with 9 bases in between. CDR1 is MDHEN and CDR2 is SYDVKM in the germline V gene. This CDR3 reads CASINRANYGYTF. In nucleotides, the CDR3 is TGTGCCAGCATCAACCGGGCTAACTATGGCTACACCTTC.

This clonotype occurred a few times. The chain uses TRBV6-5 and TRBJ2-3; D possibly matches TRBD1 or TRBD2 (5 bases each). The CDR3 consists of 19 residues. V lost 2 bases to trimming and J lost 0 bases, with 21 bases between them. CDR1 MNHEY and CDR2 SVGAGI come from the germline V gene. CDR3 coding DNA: TGTGCCAGCAGTTACGCCCTTCCCGGGGCTAGCAGTAGCACAGATACGCAGTATTTT. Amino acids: CASSYALPGASSSTDTQYF.

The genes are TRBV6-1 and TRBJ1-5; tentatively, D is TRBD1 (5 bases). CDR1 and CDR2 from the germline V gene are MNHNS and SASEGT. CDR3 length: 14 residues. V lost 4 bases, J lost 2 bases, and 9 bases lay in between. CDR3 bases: TGTGCCAGCAGTGCCCGGGGGGGCAATCAGCCCCAGCATTTT. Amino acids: CASSARGGNQPQHF.

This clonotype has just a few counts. CDR3 sequence reads: CASSLDGGRVREQYF. DNA for the CDR3: TGCGCCAGCAGCTTGGATGGCGGGAGGGTCCGGGAGCAGTACTTC. The chain links TRBV5-1 to TRBJ2-7, with 9 bases that match TRBD2. V was pared by 0 bases and J by 7 bases, with 8 bases of the junction left unmatched. Germline CDR1 reads SGHRS; CDR2 reads YFSETQ. The CDR3 is 15 amino acids. Filled out from reference TRBV5-1 and TRBJ2-7, the complete variable domain reads KAGVTQTPRYLIKTRGQQVTLSCSPISGHRSVSWYQQTPGQGLQFLFEYFSETQRNKGNFPGRFSGRQFSNSRSEMNVSTLELGDSALYLCASSLDGGRVREQYFGPGTRLTVT.